A selection of T cell receptor beta chains follows, all from one sample in a study of shared clonotypes between healthy human individuals. The repertoire was sequenced with immunoSEQ multiplex PCR; TCRdb's copy has only in-frame clones and lacks some. Among about 2.3 million clones, around 93% were seen once, and the ten largest hold around 0.35%. Sequenced: naive CD4+ T cells from PBMCs. These receptors all come from a man younger than 35 in good health. Some clones in this sample may be carry-over from other donors' samples. CDR3s include the opening cysteine and the closing phenylalanine or tryptophan. A D gene is named only where the DNA matches it firmly. Rows give clone size only sometimes, using once, few, many, or a class for an expanded clone.

v_gene	abundance	d_gene	j_gene	CDR3nt	CDR3aa
TRBV6-1	-	-	TRBJ1-5	TGTGCCAGCAGTGAACAAGGGTGGAGTGATCAGCCCCAGCATTTT	CASSEQGWSDQPQHF
TRBV4-2	once	TRBD2	TRBJ2-7	TGTGCCAGCAGCCAAGATCCGAGTCCAGCGGGAGTTCCCGAGCAGTACTTC	CASSQDPSPAGVPEQYF
TRBV27	once	-	TRBJ2-2	TGTGCCAGCAGTTTAAGGAGTATCGGAAGGGGGAACACCGGGGAGCTGTTTTTT	CASSLRSIGRGNTGELFF
TRBV27	-	TRBD2	TRBJ2-3	TGTGCCAGCAGTTTTAGCGGGCAGACAGATACGCAGTATTTT	CASSFSGQTDTQYF
TRBV19	-	TRBD1	TRBJ1-5	TGTGCCAGTAACGCCCGGGACAGGGCAAATCAGCCCCAGCATTTT	CASNARDRANQPQHF
TRBV19	-	-	TRBJ1-5	TGTGCCAGTGCTGACAGACTTCGGGATCAGCCCCAGCATTTT	CASADRLRDQPQHF
TRBV18	-	TRBD1	TRBJ2-7	TGTGCCAGCTCACCGAAGACAGGGTCCTACGAGCAGTACTTC	CASSPKTGSYEQYF
TRBV5-4	-	TRBD1	TRBJ1-5	TGTGCCAGCAGCCAGGACAGGGATCAGCCCCAGCATTTT	CASSQDRDQPQHF
TRBV27	-	-	TRBJ1-1	TGTGCCAGCCTTGGACCAGGGGTGAGGAACACTGAAGCTTTCTTT	CASLGPGVRNTEAFF
TRBV27	-	-	TRBJ2-4	TGTGCCAGCAGCCTTCTCGGGTTAGCCAAAAACATTCAGTACTTC	CASSLLGLAKNIQYF
TRBV4-2	-	TRBD2	TRBJ2-1	TGTGCCAGCAGCCAAGATGTCCAGCGGGGGTACAATGAGCAGTTCTTC	CASSQDVQRGYNEQFF
TRBV7-9	-	-	TRBJ1-2	TGTGCCAGCAGCTTAGTTAGGGGGTTGCAGGATGGCTACACCTTC	CASSLVRGLQDGYTF
TRBV25-1	few	-	TRBJ1-1	TGTGCCAGCAGTGACCGGGCTTCTAACACTGAAGCTTTCTTT	CASSDRASNTEAFF
TRBV5-4	-	-	TRBJ1-1	TGTGCCAGCAGGGGGGGGGCCGCGCCGACGAACACTGAAGCTTTCTTT	CASRGGAAPTNTEAFF
TRBV4-2	once	TRBD1	TRBJ2-2	TGTGCCAGCAGCCAAGAATCTTACAGGGGGTTCACCGGGGAGCTGTTTTTT	CASSQESYRGFTGELFF
TRBV30	-	-	TRBJ2-2	TGTGCCTGGAGTGTTCGACAGGTAGTCTCCGGGGAGCTGTTTTTT	CAWSVRQVVSGELFF
TRBV5-5	-	-	TRBJ1-1	TGTGCCAGCAGCTGGGCCATGAACACTGAAGCTTTCTTT	CASSWAMNTEAFF
TRBV5-1	-	-	TRBJ2-3	TGCGCCAGCAGCTTGGCCGGAGGGGGAATAAGCACAGATACGCAGTATTTT	CASSLAGGGISTDTQYF
TRBV15	-	TRBD1	TRBJ2-5	TGTGCCACCAGCGGCCGACAGGGTTGGGAGACCCAGTACTTC	CATSGRQGWETQYF
TRBV9	-	TRBD2	TRBJ2-7	TGTGCCAGCAGCGTCGATCAGACTAGCAGGGTCGAGTACTTC	CASSVDQTSRVEYF
TRBV28	-	-	TRBJ2-7	TGTGCCAGCAGTTCTCCGATAAAGCCTCCCTCCCACGAGCAGTACTTC	CASSSPIKPPSHEQYF
TRBV30	-	-	TRBJ1-5	TGTGCCTGGAGCGAAGGGACCGTTAAGAATCAGCCCCAGCATTTT	CAWSEGTVKNQPQHF
TRBV28	-	-	TRBJ1-5	TGTGCCAGCAGTCCCAACCCCTCCTTGGCCTATAGCAATCAGCCCCAGCATTTT	CASSPNPSLAYSNQPQHF
TRBV28	-	-	TRBJ2-7	TGTGCCACCGTCCTGACAGCTGGCAACGAGCAGTACTTC	CATVLTAGNEQYF
TRBV2	-	-	TRBJ1-1	TGTGCCCACCTACCAACAACACAGATGAACACTGAAGCTTTCTTT	CAHLPTTQMNTEAFF
TRBV28	-	-	TRBJ1-2	TGTGCCAGCAGTCGAACCGGGGGCGTGAGCTATGGCTACACCTTC	CASSRTGGVSYGYTF
TRBV7-9	-	TRBD2	TRBJ2-5	TGTGCCACTTTGAGGCGGGAGGGACAAGAGACCCAGTACTTC	CATLRREGQETQYF
TRBV5-1	-	-	TRBJ1-6	TGCGCCAGCAGCGCTGGGTCACCGGGTTCACCCCTCCACTTT	CASSAGSPGSPLHF
TRBV5-1	-	-	TRBJ1-4	TGCGCCAGCAGCCCCGACACAAATAATGAAAAACTGTTTTTT	CASSPDTNNEKLFF
TRBV28	-	-	TRBJ1-1	TGTGCCAGCAGTCTACAACACAGAGACACTGAAGCTTTCTTT	CASSLQHRDTEAFF
TRBV5-6	-	-	TRBJ2-3	TGTGCCAGCAGCTTGCTCTTAGTAGATAGCACAGATACGCAGTATTTT	CASSLLLVDSTDTQYF
TRBV6-6	-	TRBD1	TRBJ2-7	TGTGCCAGCAGTTGGTTGACAGGGGCCTCGGGGGAGCAGTACTTC	CASSWLTGASGEQYF
TRBV5-6	-	TRBD2	TRBJ2-7	TGTGCCAGCAGCCTCCCGGGAGGGGACTCCTACGAGCAGTACTTC	CASSLPGGDSYEQYF
TRBV5-1	-	-	TRBJ2-5	TGCGCCAGCAGCTTGGCCGGACAGACCAAAGAGACCCAGTACTTC	CASSLAGQTKETQYF
TRBV4-1	-	-	TRBJ1-2	TGCGCCAGCAGCCCAAGTATATTGGGGGGCTCTGGCTACACCTTC	CASSPSILGGSGYTF
TRBV5-1	-	-	TRBJ2-1	TGCGCCAGCAGCTCTGGGACGGTTCTCAATGAGCAGTTCTTC	CASSSGTVLNEQFF
TRBV9	-	TRBD2	TRBJ2-1	TGTGCCAGCAGCCCCCGAAGCGGGAGCAACAATGAGCAGTTCTTC	CASSPRSGSNNEQFF
TRBV11-2	-	TRBD1	TRBJ2-1	TGTGCCAGCAGCGACCGGGACAGGGGTTTCAATGAGCAGTTCTTC	CASSDRDRGFNEQFF
TRBV28	-	-	TRBJ1-2	TGTGCCAGCAGTGTTGGACAGCCGCGCTATGGCTACACCTTC	CASSVGQPRYGYTF
TRBV19	-	-	TRBJ2-5	TGTGCCAGTAGTATGGGGTGGGAGACCCAGTACTTC	CASSMGWETQYF
TRBV5-4	-	TRBD2	TRBJ2-2	TGTGCCAGCAGCTTTAGGGGACTAAACACCGGGGAGCTGTTTTTT	CASSFRGLNTGELFF
TRBV9	-	-	TRBJ1-2	TGTGCCAGCAGCGTAGGAGCAGGGGAGAGGAACTATGGCTACACCTTC	CASSVGAGERNYGYTF
TRBV7-2	-	TRBD1	TRBJ1-2	TGTGCCAGCAGCTTCGGGACAGGGGCGAGTGGCTACACCTTC	CASSFGTGASGYTF
TRBV5-4	-	-	TRBJ2-5	TGTGCCAGCAGCCCAAGGGCGGGTTCTCAACGGGAGACCCAGTACTTC	CASSPRAGSQRETQYF
TRBV28	-	-	TRBJ2-2	TGTGCCAGCACCCCGTTGTTGGGAGGACAGTCGAACACCGGGGAGCTGTTTTTT	CASTPLLGGQSNTGELFF
TRBV7-9	-	TRBD1	TRBJ1-3	TGTGCCAGCAGCTCGACAGGGCGCTGGGGCTCTGGAAACACCATATATTTT	CASSSTGRWGSGNTIYF
TRBV5-8	-	-	TRBJ2-1	TGTGCCAGCAGCCTCGACCGGGGAGGGGGCGATGAGCAGTTCTTC	CASSLDRGGGDEQFF
TRBV5-4	-	-	TRBJ2-7	TGTGCCAGCAGCGGTGGCTACGAGCAGTACTTC	CASSGGYEQYF
TRBV4-1	-	TRBD2	TRBJ2-3	TGCGCCAGCAGCCCCCTAGCGGGAGCTGGGGATACGCAGTATTTT	CASSPLAGAGDTQYF